This T cell receptor (beta chain) is from a study of blood T cell repertoires in COVID-19. Study background: Acute and convalescent COVID-19 specimens originated in the United States, Italy and Spain.

Per the germline V gene, CDR1 is LNHDA and CDR2 is SQIVND (reference sequence). The CDR3 is 15 amino acids. V lost 7 bases to trimming and J lost 3 bases; unmatched junction nucleotides: 12. As processed by the authors: Using reference gene primer amplification, nucleated cell counts were estimated. The data were produced by immunoSEQ multiplex PCR, yet TCRdb's version contains in-frame clones alone and is incomplete. V, J and clone size are taken as reported in that table, and D and trimming were inferred from the DNA itself. The sample holds 200,000 to 250,000 clones; 88% are singletons and the top ten take 2.5% to 3%.

The chain joins TRBV19 to TRBJ2-7; TRBD1 matches at 7 bases. Sample: PBMCs or T cells enriched from blood (not recorded which). The TCR was taken from a woman aged 25-40 years who had recovered from COVID-19. The CDR3 region is CASKFKIAGGYEQYF. CDR3 bases: TGTGCCAGTAAATTTAAAATTGCAGGGGGCTACGAGCAGTACTTC.